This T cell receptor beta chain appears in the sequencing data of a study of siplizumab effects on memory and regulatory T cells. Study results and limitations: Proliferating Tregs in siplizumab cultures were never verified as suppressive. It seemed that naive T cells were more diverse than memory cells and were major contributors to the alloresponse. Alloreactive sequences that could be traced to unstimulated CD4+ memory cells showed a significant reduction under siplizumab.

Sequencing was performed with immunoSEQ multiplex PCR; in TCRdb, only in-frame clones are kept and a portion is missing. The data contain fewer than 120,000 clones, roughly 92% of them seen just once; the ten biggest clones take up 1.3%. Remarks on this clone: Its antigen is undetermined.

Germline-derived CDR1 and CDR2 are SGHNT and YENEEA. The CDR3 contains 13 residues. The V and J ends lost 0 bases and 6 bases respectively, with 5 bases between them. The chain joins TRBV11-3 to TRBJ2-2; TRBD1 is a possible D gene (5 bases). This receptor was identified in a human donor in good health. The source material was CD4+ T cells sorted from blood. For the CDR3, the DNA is TGTGCCAGCAGCTTAGAAGGGGCCGGGGAGCTGTTTTTT. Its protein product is CASSLEGAGELFF.